In this sample, the clone carrying this T cell receptor beta chain turned up a few times. The antigen remains unidentified. Per the germline V gene, CDR1 is SEHNR and CDR2 is FQNEAQ (reference sequence). This CDR3 has 13 residues. The V and J ends lost 5 bases and 8 bases respectively, with 15 bases between them. These data originate in a study of human T cells and chemical hapten exposure. Background on the study: The patients were mostly female; they had alopecia areata, totalis or universalis.

Findings of the study overall: Positive correlation was observed between PT1 expanded TCR counts and patch test score.

The library gave individual cDNA molecules unique molecular identifiers. TCRdb ran MiXCR on the RACE reads and lists one entry per CDR3 protein. The repertoire holds about 120,000 distinct CDR3 sequences, with approximately 12% as singletons. The time point: pre-sensitization, week 0. Treatment described: therapeutic diphenylcyclopropenone sensitization with weekly scalp DPC. The source of this sequence is a woman younger than 35 with alopecia areata. Some clones in this sample may be carry-over from other donors' samples. The rearrangement links TRBV7-9 to TRBJ1-2, with D possibly TRBD1 on 6 matching bases. The specimen was whole blood, collected in connection with sensitization to the hapten diphenylcyclopropenone (DPC). This CDR3 is CASSPGDNQGYTF. CDR3 nucleotide sequence: TGTGCCAGCAGCCCTGGGGACAATCAGGGCTACACCTTC.